Listed below are T cell receptor beta chains from one sample, sequenced in a study of blood T cell repertoires in COVID-19. The protocol was immunoSEQ multiplex PCR, while the TCRdb copy is restricted to in-frame clones and leaves out a portion. The data show tens of thousands of clones, 75% to 90% seen once. Sequencing was done on a sample of peripheral blood. The receptor set was obtained from an elderly woman with active or convalescent COVID-19. Both conserved end residues are part of each CDR3. A D gene is named only where the DNA matches it firmly. Clone size is stated in some rows and not others, as once, few, many or a class when expanded.

J gene,D gene,clone size,V gene,CDR3 protein,CDR3 DNA
TRBJ2-1,TRBD2,once,TRBV28,CASATSGNYNEQFF,TGTGCCAGCGCTACTAGCGGGAATTACAATGAGCAGTTCTTC
TRBJ1-3,.,.,TRBV18,CASSSVSSGNTIYF,TGTGCCAGCTCATCGGTTTCCTCTGGAAACACCATATATTTT
TRBJ1-6,TRBD1,.,TRBV7-8,CASGRQGVNSPLHF,TGTGCCAGCGGTCGACAGGGAGTGAATTCACCCCTCCACTTT
TRBJ2-7,.,few,TRBV19,CASSPTTFYEQYF,TGTGCCAGTAGTCCGACGACTTTCTACGAGCAGTACTTC
TRBJ1-2,.,.,TRBV7-8,CASSSQDYGYTF,TGTGCCAGCAGCTCTCAGGACTATGGCTACACCTTC
TRBJ2-3,.,.,TRBV5-4,CASSSTSLPSDTQYF,TGTGCCAGCAGCAGCACTAGCCTCCCTTCAGATACGCAGTATTTT
TRBJ1-4,.,.,TRBV7-2,CASSLMGRGGGEKLFF,TGTGCCAGCAGCTTAATGGGCCGGGGGGGAGGTGAAAAACTGTTTTTT
TRBJ1-1,TRBD1,.,TRBV6-5,CATRQGEMNTEAFF,TGTGCCACCCGACAGGGGGAGATGAACACTGAAGCTTTCTTT
TRBJ2-5,TRBD1,.,TRBV30,CAWETGQQETQYF,TGTGCCTGGGAGACAGGGCAGCAAGAGACCCAGTACTTC
TRBJ1-5,.,.,TRBV6-1,CASSEPGEQPQHF,TGTGCCAGCAGTGAACCGGGGGAACAGCCCCAGCATTTT
TRBJ2-2,.,.,TRBV12-3/TRBV12-4,CASRATGTGELFF,TGTGCCAGCAGAGCAACCGGGACCGGGGAGCTGTTTTTT
TRBJ2-7,.,.,TRBV5-6,CASSQASAYEQYF,TGTGCCAGCAGCCAAGCTAGTGCCTACGAGCAGTACTTC
TRBJ2-2,.,once,TRBV19,CASSIRPVATGELFF,TGTGCCAGTAGTATTCGCCCCGTAGCCACCGGGGAGCTGTTTTTT
TRBJ2-5,TRBD1,.,TRBV7-8,CASNRGGTGTAETQYF,TGTGCCAGCAACAGAGGGGGGACAGGGACGGCGGAGACCCAGTACTTC
TRBJ2-5,TRBD2,.,TRBV10-2,CASSEEREGETQYF,TGCGCCAGCAGTGAGGAGCGGGAGGGGGAGACCCAGTACTTC
TRBJ2-2,TRBD1,.,TRBV6-5,CASSYSQGAGGELFF,TGTGCCAGCAGTTACTCCCAGGGGGCTGGCGGGGAGCTGTTTTTT
TRBJ1-3,.,.,TRBV10-3,CAPQALSGNTIYF,TGTGCCCCTCAGGCCCTCTCTGGAAACACCATATATTTT
TRBJ1-5,.,few,TRBV19,CASSMNRGEPQHF,TGTGCCAGTAGTATGAATAGGGGTGAGCCCCAGCATTTT
TRBJ2-3,TRBD2,.,TRBV6-4,CASSEGLASDTQYF,TGTGCCAGCAGTGAGGGACTAGCATCAGATACGCAGTATTTT
TRBJ1-5,TRBD1,.,TRBV30,CAWSGKDRGRVSNQPQHF,TGTGCCTGGAGTGGGAAGGACAGGGGGCGGGTGAGCAATCAGCCCCAGCATTTT
TRBJ1-3,.,.,TRBV5-1,CASSLAGGRTSGNTIYF,TGCGCCAGCAGCTTGGCCGGGGGGAGGACCAGCGGAAACACCATATATTTT
TRBJ2-1,.,few,TRBV5-1,CASSLGTPRGNEQFF,TGCGCCAGCAGCTTGGGGACTCCTCGGGGGAATGAGCAGTTCTTC
TRBJ1-6,TRBD1,.,TRBV7-9,CASSLGRTGGGSPLHF,TGTGCCAGCAGCTTAGGACGGACAGGGGGAGGTTCACCCCTCCACTTT
TRBJ2-5,TRBD2,.,TRBV7-2,CASSLAGSGGGETQYF,TGTGCCAGCAGCTTAGCAGGTAGCGGGGGAGGAGAGACCCAGTACTTC
TRBJ1-2,.,.,TRBV30,CAWTRAGRDGYTF,TGTGCCTGGACCCGGGCAGGGAGGGATGGCTACACCTTC
TRBJ1-1,.,.,TRBV5-1,CASSSSTGFTEAFF,TGCGCCAGCAGCTCCTCAACAGGTTTCACTGAAGCTTTCTTT
TRBJ1-5,TRBD1,.,TRBV7-2,CASSRDSYSNQPQHF,TGTGCCAGCAGCAGGGACAGTTATAGCAATCAGCCCCAGCATTTT
TRBJ2-1,TRBD2,.,TRBV6-2/TRBV6-3,CASSYGTSGSYNEQFF,TGTGCCAGCAGTTACGGAACTAGCGGGAGCTACAATGAGCAGTTCTTC
TRBJ1-2,.,.,TRBV7-2,CASSLDRTVQGYTF,TGTGCCAGCAGCTTAGATAGGACAGTTCAGGGCTACACCTTC
TRBJ2-7,.,.,TRBV6-5,CASTQGTFEGEQYF,TGTGCCAGCACCCAGGGGACCTTTGAAGGCGAGCAGTACTTC
TRBJ2-1,TRBD2,few,TRBV19,CATVSGGSYNEQFF,TGTGCCACTGTTAGCGGGGGATCCTACAATGAGCAGTTCTTC
TRBJ1-5,TRBD1,once,TRBV6-5,CASSRTGGGNQPQHF,TGTGCCAGCAGCCGGACAGGGGGCGGCAATCAGCCCCAGCATTTT
TRBJ2-2,TRBD1,.,TRBV13,CASSFLGRTGGTGELFF,TGTGCCAGCAGCTTTTTAGGCCGGACAGGGGGCACCGGGGAGCTGTTTTTT
TRBJ2-2,TRBD2,.,TRBV7-2,CASSLDLPGGGSGTGELFF,TGTGCCAGCAGCTTAGACCTCCCGGGCGGGGGGTCTGGCACCGGGGAGCTGTTTTTT
TRBJ2-7,.,.,TRBV19,CASSTQGDSYEQYF,TGTGCCAGTAGTACCCAGGGCGATTCCTACGAGCAGTACTTC
TRBJ2-5,.,.,TRBV4-1,CPSSRLETETQYF,TGCCCCAGCAGCCGACTGGAGACAGAGACCCAGTACTTC
TRBJ2-7,.,.,TRBV6-2/TRBV6-3,CASSYAYEQYF,TGTGCCAGCAGTTACGCGTACGAGCAGTACTTC
TRBJ1-2,.,.,TRBV19,CATGEGFYGYTF,TGTGCCACCGGGGAGGGGTTTTATGGCTACACCTTC
TRBJ2-5,TRBD2,few,TRBV6-1,CASSEEQGSRGGEETQYF,TGTGCCAGCAGTGAAGAGCAGGGGAGTCGCGGGGGGGAAGAGACCCAGTACTTC
TRBJ1-6,TRBD1,.,TRBV4-1,CASSRQLPGQGDSPLHF,TGCGCCAGCAGCCGACAACTACCCGGACAGGGGGACTCACCCCTCCACTTT
TRBJ1-1,.,.,TRBV5-1,CASSPGTGNTEAFF,TGCGCCAGCAGCCCCGGGACTGGGAACACTGAAGCTTTCTTT
TRBJ2-3,.,.,TRBV9,CASSVGRSSGTDTQYF,TGTGCCAGCAGCGTAGGAAGGTCTAGCGGCACAGATACGCAGTATTTT
TRBJ2-7,TRBD1,.,TRBV7-2,CASSLMGTGSDEQYF,TGTGCCAGCAGCTTAATGGGGACAGGGTCTGACGAGCAGTACTTC
TRBJ2-3,TRBD2,.,TRBV9,CASSVVGGGAGDTQYF,TGTGCCAGCAGCGTAGTTGGCGGGGGGGCTGGAGATACGCAGTATTTT
TRBJ1-1,TRBD1,.,TRBV28,CASTSAGQGGTEAFF,TGTGCCAGCACGAGCGCTGGACAGGGAGGCACTGAAGCTTTCTTT
TRBJ1-4,.,.,TRBV29-1,CSVRQERKLFF,TGCAGCGTTCGACAGGAGCGAAAACTGTTTTTT